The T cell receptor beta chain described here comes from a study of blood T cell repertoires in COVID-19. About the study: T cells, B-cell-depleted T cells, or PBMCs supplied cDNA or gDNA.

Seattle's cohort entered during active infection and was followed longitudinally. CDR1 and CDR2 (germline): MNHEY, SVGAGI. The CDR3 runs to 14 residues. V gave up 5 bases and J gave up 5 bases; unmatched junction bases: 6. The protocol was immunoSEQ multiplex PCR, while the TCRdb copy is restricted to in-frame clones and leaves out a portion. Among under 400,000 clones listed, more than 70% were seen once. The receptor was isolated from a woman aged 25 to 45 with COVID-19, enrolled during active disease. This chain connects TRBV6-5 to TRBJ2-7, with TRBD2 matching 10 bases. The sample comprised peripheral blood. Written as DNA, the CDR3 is TGTGCCAGCAGTCCTTCTAGCGGGAGCCACGAGCAGTACTTC. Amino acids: CASSPSSGSHEQYF.